The following is a TCR beta chain sequence with its context. Its antigen is not identified. The time point: blood at routine non-recurrence follow-up after resection. The data stem from a study of spatial heterogeneity in lung cancer. Overall study: PBMC collected at follow-up were sequenced when available, a median of roughly two years after resection. Whole-study results and caveats: Compared with follow-up, resection was when ubiquitous expanded tumor TCRs appeared in blood more.

The presence of a unique molecular identifier marked each TCR cDNA molecule. TCRdb re-derived calls from the 5' RACE reads in MiXCR, one entry per CDR3 protein. The sample lists about 94,000 distinct CDR3 sequences, less than 20% occurring once. The CDR3 covers 15 residues. Trimming shortened V by 4 bases and J by 6 bases, and 15 bases separated the two germline ends. From germline, CDR1 is SGHVS and CDR2 FQNEAQ. The material sequenced was PBMCs, taken at follow-up. The TCR comes from a male donor with early-stage non-small cell lung cancer. This chain connects TRBV7-8 to TRBJ2-2; D remains ambiguous. The CDR3 nucleotides are TGTGCCAGCAGCTCCGTTGTCGGTCTGGCCGGGGAGCTGTTTTTT. It is translated as CASSSVVGLAGELFF.